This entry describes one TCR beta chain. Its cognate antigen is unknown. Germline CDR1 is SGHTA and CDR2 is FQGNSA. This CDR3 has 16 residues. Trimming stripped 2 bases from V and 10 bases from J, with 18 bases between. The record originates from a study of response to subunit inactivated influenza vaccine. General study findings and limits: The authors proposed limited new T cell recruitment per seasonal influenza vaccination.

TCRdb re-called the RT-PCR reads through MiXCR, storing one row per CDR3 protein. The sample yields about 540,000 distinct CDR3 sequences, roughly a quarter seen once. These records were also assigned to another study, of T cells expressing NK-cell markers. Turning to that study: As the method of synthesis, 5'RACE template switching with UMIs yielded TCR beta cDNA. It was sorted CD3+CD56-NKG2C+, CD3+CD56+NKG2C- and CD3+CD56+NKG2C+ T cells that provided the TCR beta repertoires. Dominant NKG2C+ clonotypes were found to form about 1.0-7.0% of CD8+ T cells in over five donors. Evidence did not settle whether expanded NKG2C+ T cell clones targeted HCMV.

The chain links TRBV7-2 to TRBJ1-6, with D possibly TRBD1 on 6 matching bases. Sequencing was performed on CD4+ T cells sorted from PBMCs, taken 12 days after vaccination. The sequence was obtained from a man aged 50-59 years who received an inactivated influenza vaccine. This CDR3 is CASSLSSWDNGSPLHF. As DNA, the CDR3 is TGTGCCAGCAGCTTATCTTCGTGGGACAACGGGTCACCCCTCCACTTT.